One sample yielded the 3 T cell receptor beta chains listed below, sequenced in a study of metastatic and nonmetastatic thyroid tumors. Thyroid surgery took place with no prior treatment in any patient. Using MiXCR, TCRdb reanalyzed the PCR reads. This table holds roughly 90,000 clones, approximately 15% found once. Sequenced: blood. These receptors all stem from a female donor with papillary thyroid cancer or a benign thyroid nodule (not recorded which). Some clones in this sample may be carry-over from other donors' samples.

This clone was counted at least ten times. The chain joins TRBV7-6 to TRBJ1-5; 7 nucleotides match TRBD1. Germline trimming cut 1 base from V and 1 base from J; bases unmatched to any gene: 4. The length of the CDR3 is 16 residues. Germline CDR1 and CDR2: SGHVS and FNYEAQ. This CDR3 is CASSLDRGVSNQPQHF. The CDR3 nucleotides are TGTGCCAGCAGCTTAGACAGGGGTGTGAGCAATCAGCCCCAGCATTTT. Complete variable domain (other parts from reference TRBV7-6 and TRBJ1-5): GAGVSQSPRYKVTKRGQDVALRCDPISGHVSLYWYRQALGQGPEFLTYFNYEAQQDKSGLPNDRFSAERPEGSISTLTIQRTEQRDSAMYRCASSLDRGVSNQPQHFGDGTRLSIL.

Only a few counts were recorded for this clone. The DNA for the CDR3 is TGCAGTGTGGGGGGGAACCCTAACTATGGCTACACCTTC. Protein sequence: CSVGGNPNYGYTF. The J gene is TRBJ1-2, the V gene TRBV20-1; the D gene is possibly TRBD1 (5 bases). Germline CDR1 DFQATT, CDR2 SNEGSKA (reference sequence). CDR3 length: 13 amino acids. V lost 7 bases, J lost 0 bases, and 12 bases lay in between.

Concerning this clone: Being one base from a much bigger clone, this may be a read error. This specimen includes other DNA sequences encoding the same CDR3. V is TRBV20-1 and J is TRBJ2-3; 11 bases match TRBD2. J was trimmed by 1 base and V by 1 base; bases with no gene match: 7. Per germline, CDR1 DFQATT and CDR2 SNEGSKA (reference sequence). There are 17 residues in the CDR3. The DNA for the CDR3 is TGCAGTGCTAGAGGGCGTACTAGCGGGAGAGGCACAGATACGCAGTATTTT. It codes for CSARGRTSGRGTDTQYF.